This TCR beta chain originates from a study of blood T cell repertoires in COVID-19. Study-wide background: The origin of the acute and convalescent COVID-19 samples was the United States, Italy and Spain. Nucleic acid was either cDNA or gDNA, and it came from T cells, B-cell-depleted T cells, or PBMCs.

The CDR3 runs 11 residues. Germline values: CDR1 WNHNN, CDR2 SYGVQD (reference sequence). The ends were cut back, 6 bases at V and 13 bases at J, with 13 bases in the middle. Repertoires were generated with immunoSEQ multiplex PCR, while TCRdb's copy carries only in-frame clones and drops some. The sample contains 240,000 or so clones, about 84% of which appear only once. This receptor was taken from a woman in her forties or fifties who had recovered from COVID-19. The sample was PBMCs or T cells enriched from blood (not recorded which). The V and J genes are TRBV10-1 and TRBJ2-1; maybe TRBD2 (6 bases). The CDR3 sequence is CASSEGGAQFF. CDR3 nucleotide sequence: TGCGCCAGCAGCGAAGGAGGGGCACAGTTCTTC.